Each of the 13 T cell receptor beta chains below was sequenced from the same sample in a study of cytomegalovirus exposure and HLA in healthy donors (TCRdb year 2017). The receptor library was made with the immunoSEQ multiplex PCR assay. For the multiplex PCR, a mixture combining 60 forward primers for TCR Vbeta segments and 13 reverse primers for TCR Jbeta segments was used. TCRdb limited this immuneACCESS table to in-frame rearrangements with V and J called. A share of clones is missing; checked studies link under half to unresolved V genes, and the rest is unexplained. Recorded for this sample are around 220,000 clones; over 75% of them occurred a single time. The top ten constitute around 1.7% of the sample. The material sequenced was PBMCs. Source of these receptors: a man aged 18 to 30 in good health and CMV-seronegative.

V gene TRBV19 combines with J gene TRBJ1-6, with 7 nucleotides matching TRBD1. With 7 bases clipped from V and 3 bases from J, the junction kept 0 bases outside the gene matches. This CDR3 has 13 amino acids. Germline V gives CDR1 LNHDA, CDR2 SQIVND (reference sequence). The CDR3 reads CASTGGYNSPLHF. Here the CDR3 DNA reads TGTGCCAGTACAGGGGGCTATAATTCACCCCTCCACTTT.

The J gene is TRBJ2-3, the V gene TRBV27; D gene unclear. The CDR3 runs to 14 residues. Per the germline V gene, CDR1 is MNHEY and CDR2 is SMNVEV (reference sequence). V was clipped by 4 bases and J by 4 bases, with 12 bases between them. As DNA, the CDR3 is TGTGCCAGCAGTTCGTTTCAGGCCCCAGATACGCAGTATTTT. It specifies CASSSFQAPDTQYF.

The chain uses TRBV27 and TRBJ1-1; 11 positions match TRBD1. With V trimmed by 5 bases and J by 4 bases, 6 bases remained unmatched. CDR1 is MNHEY and CDR2 is SMNVEV in the germline V gene (reference sequence). The CDR3 consists of 15 residues. The CDR3 nucleotides are TGTGCCAGCAGTATCTCCGGGACAGGGGGCACTGAAGCTTTCTTT. This translates into CASSISGTGGTEAFF.

As regards this clone: At one end, the junction sequence differs from germline, possibly due to a read error. For the CDR3, the DNA is TGTTCCAGCAGCTTAGAAGGGACAGGGTATGGCTACACCTTC. This gives the protein CSSSLEGTGYGYTF. V gene TRBV7-9 combines with J gene TRBJ1-2; 9 positions agree with TRBD1. The CDR3 is 14 residues long. CDR1 SEHNR and CDR2 FQNEAQ come from the germline V gene (reference sequence).

Only one count was recorded for this clone. The chain couples TRBV19 to TRBJ1-2; perhaps TRBD1 as D (5 bases). Germline lookup yields CDR1 LNHDA and CDR2 SQIVND (reference sequence). V shed 0 bases and J shed 4 bases, with 12 bases lying between them. This CDR3 spans 15 amino acids. The CDR3 loop is CASSIDGAWGYGYTF. In nucleotides, the CDR3 is TGTGCCAGTAGTATAGATGGGGCCTGGGGCTATGGCTACACCTTC. The variable domain in full, with the rest retrieved from reference TRBV19 and TRBJ1-2, is DGGITQSPKYLFRKEGQNVTLSCEQNLNHDAMYWYRQDPGQGLRLIYYSQIVNDFQKGDIAEGYSVSREKKESFPLTVTSAQKNPTAFYLCASSIDGAWGYGYTFGSGTRLTVV.

The genes are TRBV5-1 and TRBJ2-6; possibly TRBD1 for D (5 bases). The CDR3 is 17 amino acids. Trimming shortened V by 5 bases and J by 2 bases, and 17 bases separated the two germline ends. From germline, CDR1 is SGHRS and CDR2 YFSETQ. This CDR3 is CASRIPGREAGANVLTF. CDR3 sequence (DNA): TGCGCCAGCAGGATTCCAGGGCGAGAGGCTGGGGCCAACGTCCTGACTTTC.

V and J are TRBV18 and TRBJ2-1, with 9 bases that match TRBD1. The J segment lost 6 bases and the V segment lost 3 bases, leaving 3 bases of the junction unmatched. This CDR3 has 14 residues. CDR1 and CDR2 (germline): KGHSH, LQKENI. The CDR3 here is CASSPGQGVNEQFF. The DNA for the CDR3 is TGTGCCAGCTCACCGGGACAGGGAGTCAATGAGCAGTTCTTC.

This clone has just a few counts. CDR3 region: CSVLIGTGVYNEQFF. In nucleotides, the CDR3 is TGCAGCGTCCTAATCGGGACAGGGGTCTACAATGAGCAGTTCTTC. The gene calls are TRBV29-1 and TRBJ2-1; TRBD1 agrees at 10 bases. The germline gives CDR1 SQVTM, CDR2 ANQGSEA. Germline trimming cut 6 bases from V and 3 bases from J; bases unmatched to any gene: 8. CDR3 length: 15 residues.

The chain has TRBV9 and TRBJ1-2; D is undetermined. The CDR3 has 16 residues. Germline V gene sequence: CDR1 SGDLS, CDR2 YYNGEE. V lost 7 bases and J lost 1, with 20 bases in between. The CDR3 spells CASGTSPEGDNYGYTF. CDR3 nucleotides: TGTGCCAGCGGAACTTCACCGGAGGGCGATAACTATGGCTACACCTTC.

The chain combines TRBV5-1 with TRBJ2-7; the D gene is possibly TRBD1 (5 bases). The V end was cut by 0 bases, the J end by 2 bases, with 18 bases between. This CDR3 is built from 17 residues. The germline V gene has CDR1 SGHRS and CDR2 YFSETQ. CDR3 in amino acids: CASSLDLRDSDTYEQYF. CDR3 nucleotides: TGCGCCAGCAGCTTGGATCTAAGAGACAGCGATACCTACGAGCAGTACTTC.

The V and J genes are TRBV4-3 and TRBJ2-7; no reliable D call. The CDR3 extends over 17 amino acids. Germline V lookup: CDR1 LGHNA, CDR2 YSLEER. V shed 0 bases and J shed 0 bases, with 15 bases lying between them. CDR3 sequence: CASSQELGSSSSYEQYF. The CDR3 DNA follows: TGCGCCAGCAGCCAAGAGCTGGGCTCTTCGAGCTCCTACGAGCAGTACTTC.

In its sample, this clone was seen a few times. The chain carries TRBV5-1 and TRBJ2-7; no definite D call. Germline V gene sequence: CDR1 SGHRS, CDR2 YFSETQ. V was pared by 1 base and J by 2 bases, with 10 bases between. The CDR3 runs 14 residues. For the CDR3, the DNA is TGCGCCAGCAGCTTGTCAGGCGAGCCCTACGAGCAGTACTTC. The encoded protein is CASSLSGEPYEQYF.

V is TRBV30 and J is TRBJ2-5; TRBD2 matches at 14 bases. The CDR3 spans 15 residues. V lost 3 bases to trimming and J lost 5 bases; unmatched junction nucleotides: 5. CDR1 and CDR2 (germline): GTSNPN, SVGIG (reference sequence). The CDR3 bases are TGTGCCTGGAGCGGGACTAGCGGGAGAATGGAGACCCAGTACTTC. It codes for CAWSGTSGRMETQYF.